The 5 T cell receptor beta chains listed next were all sequenced from one sample in a study of spatial heterogeneity in lung cancer. Study outcomes and limitations: Counts that tracked tumor mutation counts were those of expanded intratumoral alpha and beta TCRs.

These receptors have no identified antigens. TCRdb passed the 5' RACE reads through MiXCR, listing each CDR3 protein once. Altogether 4,000 or so distinct CDR3 sequences are present, roughly 9.4% being singletons, with the ten largest covering 28%. Time point specified: sample taken at primary tumor resection. Sequences were derived from lung tumor tissue, sampled at surgery. Source of these receptors: a male donor with early-stage non-small cell lung cancer.

This clonotype was seen ten or more times. The chain employs TRBV20-1 and TRBJ2-5; TRBD2 aligns across 7 bases. Germline V gives CDR1 DFQATT, CDR2 SNEGSKA (reference sequence). CDR3 size: 11 residues. The CDR3 DNA follows: TGCTCCTGGACTAGCCAAGAGACCCAGTACTTC. Translated, it gives CSWTSQETQYF.

This clonotype appeared a single time. A read error is possible here, since a much larger clone lies one base away. The chain employs TRBV5-4 and TRBJ2-7; the match to TRBD1 covers 7 bases. Germline V gene lookup returns CDR1 SGHNT and CDR2 YYREEE (reference sequence). CDR3 length equals 15 residues. Germline trimming cut 2 bases from V and 2 bases from J; bases unmatched to any gene: 7. The CDR3: CASSFGGQTTYEQYF. CDR3 in DNA: TGTGCCAGCAGCTTTGGGGGACAGACCACCTACGAGCAGTACTTC.

The rearrangement links TRBV24-1 to TRBJ2-7, with 9 bases aligning to TRBD1. Germline CDR1 and CDR2: KGHDR and SFDVKD. V trimming: 6 bases; J trimming: 2 bases; junction bases outside the gene matches: 13. This CDR3 has 17 amino acids. The CDR3 bases are TGTGCCACCAGTTGCAAACCCGGGACAGGGCCAACCTACGAGCAGTACTTC. It yields the protein CATSCKPGTGPTYEQYF.

This clonotype was observed many times. The J gene is TRBJ1-1, the V gene TRBV13; TRBD1 is a possible D gene (6 bases). The V end lost 5 bases, the J end lost 6 bases, and 19 bases lay between the germline ends. Germline V lookup: CDR1 PRHDT, CDR2 FYEKMQ (reference sequence). This CDR3 contains 15 residues. This chain's CDR3 is CASSPATGLVSEAFF. DNA for the CDR3: TGTGCCAGCAGCCCGGCCACAGGGCTAGTATCTGAAGCTTTCTTT.

A few counts support this clonotype. The chain employs TRBV2 and TRBJ1-6; D is uncertain. Germline V gene lookup returns CDR1 SNHLY and CDR2 FYNNEI. The CDR3 covers 14 residues. Trimming stripped 5 bases from V and 3 bases from J, with 8 bases between. The CDR3, as DNA: TGTGCCAGCAGTCAAAACAACTATAATTCACCCCTCCACTTT. Amino acid sequence: CASSQNNYNSPLHF.